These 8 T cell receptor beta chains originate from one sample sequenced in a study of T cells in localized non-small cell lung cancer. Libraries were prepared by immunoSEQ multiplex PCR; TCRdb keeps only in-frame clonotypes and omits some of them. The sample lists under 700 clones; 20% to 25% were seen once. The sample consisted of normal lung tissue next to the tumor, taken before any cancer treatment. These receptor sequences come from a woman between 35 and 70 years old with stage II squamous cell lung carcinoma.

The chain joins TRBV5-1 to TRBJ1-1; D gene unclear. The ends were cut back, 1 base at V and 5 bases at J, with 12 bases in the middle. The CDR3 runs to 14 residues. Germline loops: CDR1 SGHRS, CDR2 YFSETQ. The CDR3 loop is CASSLRTGNTEAFF. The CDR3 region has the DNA TGCGCCAGCAGCTTGAGGACTGGGAATACTGAAGCTTTCTTT.

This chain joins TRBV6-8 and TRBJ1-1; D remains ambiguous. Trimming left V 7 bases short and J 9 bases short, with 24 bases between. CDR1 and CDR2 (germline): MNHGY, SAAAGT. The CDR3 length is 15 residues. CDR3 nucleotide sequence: TGTGCCAGCATCGCATCCCGGGAGACTTCCGATAAAGCTTTCTTT. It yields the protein CASIASRETSDKAFF.

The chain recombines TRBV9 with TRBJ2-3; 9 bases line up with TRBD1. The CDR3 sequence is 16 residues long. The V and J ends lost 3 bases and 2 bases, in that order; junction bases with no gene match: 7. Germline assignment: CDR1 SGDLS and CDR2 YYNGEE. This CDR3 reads CASSGLQGAATDTQYF. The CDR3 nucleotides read TGTGCCAGCAGCGGACTACAGGGGGCCGCCACAGATACGCAGTATTTT.

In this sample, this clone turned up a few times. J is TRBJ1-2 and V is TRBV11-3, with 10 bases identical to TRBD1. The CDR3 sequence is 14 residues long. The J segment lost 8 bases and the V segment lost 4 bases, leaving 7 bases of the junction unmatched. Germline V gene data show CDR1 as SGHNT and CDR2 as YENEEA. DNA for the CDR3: TGTGCCAGCAGCTCCTTTGACAGGGGGCACGGCTACACCTTC. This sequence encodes CASSSFDRGHGYTF.

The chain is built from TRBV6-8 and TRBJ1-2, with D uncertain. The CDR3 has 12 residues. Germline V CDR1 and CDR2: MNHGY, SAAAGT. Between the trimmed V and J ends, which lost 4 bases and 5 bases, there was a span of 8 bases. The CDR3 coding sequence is TGTGCCAGCAGTTCCGAGTCATATGGCTACACCTTC. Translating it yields CASSSESYGYTF.

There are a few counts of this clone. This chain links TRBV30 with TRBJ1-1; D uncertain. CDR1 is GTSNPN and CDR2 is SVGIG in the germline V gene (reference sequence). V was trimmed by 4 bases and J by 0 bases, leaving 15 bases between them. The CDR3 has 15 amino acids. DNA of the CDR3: TGTGCCTGGAAGACCTCGGCGAGGTTGAACACTGAAGCTTTCTTT. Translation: CAWKTSARLNTEAFF.

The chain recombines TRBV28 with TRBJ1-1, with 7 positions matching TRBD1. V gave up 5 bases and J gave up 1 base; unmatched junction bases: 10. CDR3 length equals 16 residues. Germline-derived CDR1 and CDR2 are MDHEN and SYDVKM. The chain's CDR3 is CASSPTFGQENTEAFF. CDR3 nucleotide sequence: TGTGCCAGCAGTCCTACGTTCGGACAGGAGAACACTGAAGCTTTCTTT. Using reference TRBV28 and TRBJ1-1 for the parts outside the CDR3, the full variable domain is DVKVTQSSRYLVKRTGEKVFLECVQDMDHENMFWYRQDPGLGLRLIYFSYDVKMKEKGDIPEGYSVSREKKERFSLILESASTNQTSMYLCASSPTFGQENTEAFFGQGTRLTVV.

CDR3 sequence: CASSILGTDTQYF. CDR3 bases: TGTGCCAGTAGTATATTAGGCACAGATACGCAGTATTTT. This chain connects TRBV19 to TRBJ2-3; D remains ambiguous. Per germline, CDR1 LNHDA and CDR2 SQIVND (reference sequence). V was shortened by 2 bases and J by 1 base, with 4 bases between the two germline ends. This CDR3 is built from 13 residues.